A single sample is the source of the 28 T cell receptor beta chains below, sequenced in a study of cytomegalovirus exposure and HLA in healthy donors. Amplification used 60 Vbeta primers and 13 Jbeta primers. Profiling relied on immunoSEQ multiplex PCR, and the TCRdb table lists in-frame clones only, not all of them. The sample carries 100,000 to 150,000 clones, about 85% recorded once. Sequencing input: PBMCs. Source of these receptors: a boy aged 10-17 years in good health and CMV-seronegative.

The genes are TRBV7-6 and TRBJ2-5, with D possibly matching TRBD2 (5 bases). The V gene lost 0 bases and the J gene lost 9 bases, with 11 bases spanning the gap. CDR3 length: 13 residues. Germline V gene sequence: CDR1 SGHVS, CDR2 FNYEAQ. The CDR3 reads CASSLALSAAQYF. DNA for the CDR3: TGTGCCAGCAGCTTAGCCCTGTCAGCGGCCCAGTACTTC.

The V gene is TRBV5-1, the J gene TRBJ1-2, with D perhaps TRBD1 (6 bases). This CDR3 region has 15 residues. Germline V CDR1 and CDR2: SGHRS, YFSETQ. The V end lost 0 bases, the J end lost 4 bases, and 13 bases lay between the germline ends. Here the CDR3 DNA reads TGCGCCAGCAGCTTGGCCGGGGGGGCTGGCTATGGCTACACCTTC. As protein: CASSLAGGAGYGYTF.

V is TRBV7-2 and J is TRBJ2-7; no clear D. This CDR3 spans 12 amino acids. The germline gives CDR1 SGHTA, CDR2 FQGNSA. V was cut by 4 bases and J by 3 bases, with 7 bases left in between. Here the CDR3 reads CASSSTYYEQYF. The CDR3 DNA is TGTGCCAGCAGCTCAACATACTACGAGCAGTACTTC.

The genes are TRBV5-4 and TRBJ2-1; a possible D gene is TRBD2 (5 bases). The CDR3 consists of 15 residues. Trimming left V 1 base short and J 1 base short, with 9 bases between. Germline V gene data show CDR1 as SGHNT and CDR2 as YYREEE (reference sequence). DNA for the CDR3: TGTGCCAGCAGCTTGAAAGCGGATTCCTACAATGAGCAGTTCTTC. It encodes CASSLKADSYNEQFF.

J is TRBJ2-5 and V is TRBV7-6; D is unclear. The CDR3 is 13 amino acids. Germline values: CDR1 SGHVS, CDR2 FNYEAQ. The germline V and J ends were trimmed by 4 bases and 1 base, with 7 bases remaining between them. The CDR3 DNA reads as TGTGCCAGCAGCTCAGTACCCCAAGAGACCCAGTACTTC. Residues: CASSSVPQETQYF.

The CDR3 sequence is CASMIPGGPRNEQFF. For the CDR3, the DNA is TGTGCCAGTATGATCCCGGGAGGGCCGCGGAATGAGCAGTTCTTC. The rearrangement uses TRBV19 and TRBJ2-1, with TRBD2 identical over 8 bases. The CDR3 extends over 15 amino acids. J gave up 7 bases and V 7 bases, and 12 bases lay outside the gene matches. Looked up from germline, CDR1 is LNHDA and CDR2 is SQIVND (reference sequence).

This clone is a singleton in its sample. V gene TRBV6-1 combines with J gene TRBJ1-4; D perhaps matches TRBD1 (6 bases). V was pared by 8 bases and J by 3 bases, with 16 bases between. Germline CDR1 is MNHNS and CDR2 is SASEGT. The CDR3 is made up of 15 amino acids. The CDR3 is CASRAQGKANEKLFF. The DNA for the CDR3 is TGTGCCAGCCGGGCACAGGGAAAGGCTAATGAAAAACTGTTTTTT.

This chain links TRBV29-1 with TRBJ1-1, with TRBD1 matching 7 bases. With 6 bases clipped from V and 1 base from J, the junction kept 8 bases outside the gene matches. The CDR3 is made up of 14 amino acids. Germline V lookup: CDR1 SQVTM, CDR2 ANQGSEA. CDR3 in DNA: TGCAGCGTGGTACGACAGGGAGAGAACACTGAAGCTTTCTTT. Its translation is CSVVRQGENTEAFF.

Worth noting for this clone: Sequence at one end of the junction differs from germline and may be a read error. The V gene is TRBV4-3, the J gene TRBJ1-4; 8 bases align to TRBD1. CDR1 and CDR2 (germline): LGHNA, YSLEER. The CDR3 contains 15 residues. The CDR3 bases are TGCGCCAGCAGCCAAGATCTCAGGGGGCAAGAAAAACTGCTTTTT. Encoded protein: CASSQDLRGQEKLLF.

The V and J genes are TRBV5-3 and TRBJ2-2; 8 bases line up with TRBD1. TRBV5-3 is placed among ORFs of uncertain function. The junction had 9 bases not matched to a gene; V was cut back by 4 bases and J by 1 base. The CDR3 loop spans 17 amino acids. The CDR3 sequence is CARSLFFGQGNTGELFF. The CDR3 nucleotides read TGTGCCAGAAGCCTTTTTTTCGGACAGGGGAACACCGGGGAGCTGTTTTTT.

This chain joins TRBV7-3 and TRBJ2-3; 10 nucleotides agree with TRBD1. From germline, CDR1 is SGHTA and CDR2 FQGTGA. The V segment lost 5 bases and the J segment 6 bases; nucleotides outside the gene matches: 8. This CDR3 is built from 15 residues. Written as DNA, the CDR3 is TGTGCCAGCAGCGAGACAGGGGGCGAGTTGGATACGCAGTATTTT. Amino acid sequence: CASSETGGELDTQYF.

The chain uses TRBV27 and TRBJ1-1, with 7 nucleotides matching TRBD1. The CDR3 is 13 amino acids. CDR1 is MNHEY, CDR2 SMNVEV, per germline (reference sequence). V shed 5 bases and J 1 base; nucleotides not matched to a gene: 1. The CDR3 DNA follows: TGTGCCAGCAGTAGGACAGGGAACACTGAAGCTTTCTTT. The encoded protein is CASSRTGNTEAFF.

This clone has more than one count but fewer than ten. The V gene is TRBV6-5, the J gene TRBJ1-1, with D unresolved. The CDR3 loop spans 13 amino acids. Deletions cut 5 bases from V and 0 bases from J, with 7 bases between. Germline V gene sequence: CDR1 MNHEY, CDR2 SVGAGI. This CDR3 reads CASSPLVNTEAFF. CDR3 nucleotides: TGTGCCAGCAGTCCCTTAGTGAACACTGAAGCTTTCTTT.

This clone was seen once. The rearrangement uses TRBV6-1 and TRBJ2-3; 9 bases agree with TRBD1. The germline V gene has CDR1 MNHNS and CDR2 SASEGT. Unmatched junction bases numbered 4, after V lost 4 bases and J lost 5 bases. The CDR3 has 14 residues. The DNA for the CDR3 is TGTGCCAGCAGTGCCACAGGGGGCCGAGATACGCAGTATTTT. Encoded protein: CASSATGGRDTQYF.

The genes are TRBV27 and TRBJ2-3; 9 bases fit TRBD2. Trimming at V came to 4 bases and at J to 5 bases, leaving 7 bases not matched to a gene. Germline CDR1 is MNHEY and CDR2 is SMNVEV (reference sequence). The CDR3 spans 15 residues. This CDR3 is CASSSLAGERDTQYF. CDR3 nucleotides: TGTGCCAGCAGTTCTTTAGCGGGAGAGAGAGATACGCAGTATTTT.

This chain connects TRBV9 to TRBJ1-2, with D uncertain. Germline V CDR1 and CDR2: SGDLS, YYNGEE. CDR3 length: 14 residues. Trimming stripped 0 bases from V and 7 bases from J, with 13 bases between. This CDR3 is CASSVDEGSFGYTF. The DNA for the CDR3 is TGTGCCAGCAGCGTAGACGAGGGTTCCTTTGGCTACACCTTC.

This clone was seen only once. This chain joins TRBV7-9 and TRBJ1-6; D call uncertain. This CDR3 contains 15 residues. Trimming left V 1 base short and J 5 bases short, with 9 bases between. Per the germline V gene, CDR1 is SEHNR and CDR2 is FQNEAQ (reference sequence). The CDR3 spells CASSLGLGHNSPLHF. DNA of the CDR3: TGTGCCAGCAGCTTAGGGCTTGGGCATAATTCACCCCTCCACTTT.

The chain couples TRBV10-3 to TRBJ1-1, with a possible D match to TRBD1 (6 bases). The CDR3 runs 14 residues. Between the trimmed V and J ends, which lost 7 bases and 1 base, there was a span of 13 bases. Germline CDR1 ENHRY, CDR2 SYGVKD. Here the CDR3 reads CAITSGTPNTEAFF. CDR3 nucleotides: TGTGCCATCACCTCCGGGACACCGAACACTGAAGCTTTCTTT.

This clone was picked up a small number of times. The rearrangement links TRBV30 to TRBJ2-1, with 14 bases that match TRBD2. The CDR3 loop spans 17 amino acids. The germline gives CDR1 GTSNPN, CDR2 SVGIG (reference sequence). Germline trimming cut 0 bases from V and 8 bases from J; bases unmatched to any gene: 9. DNA of the CDR3: TGTGCCTGGAGTGTACGGGGACTAGCGGGAGTCGGCGATGAGCAGTTCTTC. It encodes CAWSVRGLAGVGDEQFF.

The chain combines TRBV5-1 with TRBJ2-3; D may be TRBD1 (6 bases). Trimming shortened V by 4 bases and J by 0 bases, and 21 bases separated the two germline ends. Germline assignment: CDR1 SGHRS and CDR2 YFSETQ. The CDR3 extends over 18 amino acids. The CDR3 protein is CASSPFRGPPSSTDTQYF. The CDR3 DNA sequence: TGCGCCAGCAGCCCCTTCAGGGGACCCCCTTCTAGCACAGATACGCAGTATTTT.

The chain links TRBV14 to TRBJ2-1; D is perhaps TRBD1 (5 bases). Trimming stripped 0 bases from V and 4 bases from J, with 16 bases between. The germline gives CDR1 SGHDN, CDR2 FVKESK. The CDR3 runs to 17 residues. DNA of the CDR3: TGTGCCAGCAGCCAAGAACCTATCCCCAGGGCGTACAATGAGCAGTTCTTC. This gives the protein CASSQEPIPRAYNEQFF.

The J gene is TRBJ1-1, the V gene TRBV2, with 8 bases identical to TRBD1. J was trimmed by 6 bases and V by 0 bases; bases with no gene match: 12. This CDR3 is 17 amino acids long. Germline values: CDR1 SNHLY, CDR2 FYNNEI. CDR3 in amino acids: CASSEAGKQGVGAEAFF. The CDR3 DNA follows: TGTGCCAGCAGTGAAGCGGGAAAACAGGGGGTTGGCGCTGAAGCTTTCTTT.

V usage is TRBV6-5 and J usage is TRBJ1-1, with TRBD1 as a possible D gene (5 bases). The CDR3 runs 13 residues. The V end lost 0 bases, the J end lost 11 bases, and 13 bases lay between the germline ends. The germline V gene has CDR1 MNHEY and CDR2 SVGAGI. In nucleotides, the CDR3 is TGTGCCAGCAGTTACTCTCTGGAGGGGTCGGCTTTCTTT. This encodes CASSYSLEGSAFF.

The V and J genes are TRBV5-1 and TRBJ2-7, with 9 positions matching TRBD1. The CDR3 has 15 residues. J lost 5 bases, V lost 4 bases, and 10 bases had no gene match. Germline lookup yields CDR1 SGHRS and CDR2 YFSETQ. This CDR3 reads CASSPPGTGFNEQYF. The CDR3 region has the DNA TGCGCCAGCAGCCCGCCCGGGACAGGGTTCAACGAGCAGTACTTC.

The chain couples TRBV30 to TRBJ1-5, with D perhaps TRBD1 (6 bases). CDR1 is GTSNPN, CDR2 SVGIG, per germline (reference sequence). The V gene lost 0 bases and the J gene lost 7 bases, with 13 bases spanning the gap. CDR3 size: 14 residues. CDR3 nucleotides: TGTGCCTGGAGTGTACGGGCAGGGGCCCAGCCCCAGCATTTT. Its protein is CAWSVRAGAQPQHF.

This clone was seen only a few times. The rearrangement links TRBV6-6 to TRBJ2-7; D is uncertain. The CDR3 runs 14 residues. V was pared by 2 bases and J by 2 bases, with 10 bases between. In germline, CDR1 is MNHNY, CDR2 SVGAGI (reference sequence). The CDR3 loop reads CASSYLEATYEQYF. The CDR3 region has the DNA TGTGCCAGCAGTTACCTTGAGGCGACCTACGAGCAGTACTTC.

The chain couples TRBV15 to TRBJ2-1; 7 bases match TRBD2. CDR3 length equals 16 residues. Per the germline V gene, CDR1 is LNHNV and CDR2 is YYDKDF (reference sequence). V shed 3 bases, J shed 3 bases, and the junction held 8 bases outside the gene matches. The CDR3 sequence: CATSRAGLVFYNEQFF. CDR3 nucleotide sequence: TGTGCCACCAGCAGGGCTGGACTAGTATTCTACAATGAGCAGTTCTTC.

The chain is built from TRBV5-1 and TRBJ1-4, with 9 bases matching TRBD1. The V gene's germline CDR1 is SGHRS and CDR2 YFSETQ. With 2 bases clipped from V and 8 bases from J, the junction kept 4 bases outside the gene matches. This CDR3 is 14 amino acids long. In DNA form, the CDR3 reads TGCGCCAGCAGCTTTGGGACAGGGAAAGAAAAACTGTTTTTT. Its translation: CASSFGTGKEKLFF.